This record concerns one TCR beta chain sequence. The antigen is unknown. These data originate in a study of cytomegalovirus exposure and HLA in healthy donors. Points from the study as a whole: High specificity and sensitivity for cytomegalovirus status were reported for the classifier.

Trimming cost V 3 bases and J 3 bases; bases outside gene matches: 8. CDR1 is KGHSH, CDR2 LQKENI, per germline. The CDR3 runs 15 residues. Primers included in the PCR were 60 Vbeta and 13 Jbeta primers. The protocol was immunoSEQ multiplex PCR, while the TCRdb copy is restricted to in-frame clones and leaves out a portion. Of about 190,000 clones detected, more than 80% appear once; the ten largest clones hold 2.6%. The chain joins TRBV18 to TRBJ2-7; 7 nucleotides match TRBD1. The origin of this receptor is a woman aged 45 to 65 in good health and CMV-seropositive. The sample taken for sequencing was PBMCs. The CDR3 sequence: CASSPGTASGYEQYF. The CDR3 region has the DNA TGTGCCAGCTCACCGGGGACAGCGTCGGGCTACGAGCAGTACTTC.